This T cell receptor beta chain derives from a study of cytomegalovirus exposure and HLA in healthy donors. Findings and limits, study-wide: According to a later analysis, most TCR beta chains associated with CMV appeared HLA-restricted.

This clone has just a few counts. What it binds is not known. In the PCR, 60 Vbeta and 13 Jbeta primers were used. The table came from immunoSEQ multiplex PCR; TCRdb's copy has only in-frame clones and leaves some out. The sample yields some 130,000 clones, about 80% seen once. This CDR3 contains 15 residues. Germline CDR1 is SGHDT and CDR2 is YYEEEE. The V segment lost 5 bases and the J segment 7 bases; nucleotides outside the gene matches: 9. The V and J genes are TRBV5-6 and TRBJ2-3, with 11 bases matching TRBD1. Sequencing input: PBMCs. The sequence came from a man under 40 in good health and CMV-seronegative. DNA of the CDR3: TGTGCCAGCAGTTACGGACAGGGGGCGCGGAATACGCAGTATTTT. Translating it yields CASSYGQGARNTQYF.